The sequence of this T cell receptor beta chain was determined in a study of graft-versus-host responses after intestinal transplantation. Study-wide context: Each transplant was multivisceral, liver-intestinal, or isolated intestinal. Anti-thymocyte globulin induction was given to all recipients, followed by tacrolimus and steroids for 3 to 4 years.

Study-wide findings and caveats: Peak circulating GvH clone levels tracked with early post-transplant HvG declines. Recipient marrow contained GvH clones, some of which appeared first in ileum or blood.

Comments on this clone: Its antigen is unidentified.

Here immunoSEQ multiplex PCR was the method, and the copy in TCRdb shows in-frame clones only, minus some. The top ten clones hold less than 8% of a sample with tens of thousands of clones, roughly 90% of them seen once. V was shortened by 2 bases and J by 7 bases, with 10 bases between the two germline ends. Looked up from germline, CDR1 is MNHEY and CDR2 is SVGAGI. The CDR3 contains 13 residues. The sequencing here drew on bone marrow, taken less than 750 days after intestinal transplantation. The sequence was obtained from a human patient who received an intestinal transplant, so some T cells may come from the graft donor. V usage is TRBV6-5 and J usage is TRBJ2-3; D is unresolved. CDR3 in DNA: TGTGCCAGCAGTTACGGGAAAGGTTATACGCAGTATTTT. Translation: CASSYGKGYTQYF.